This TCR beta chain was retrieved from a study of cytomegalovirus exposure and HLA in healthy donors. Study at large: The roughly 110 validation repertoires matched the approximately 700 first-cohort repertoires in platform, a later analysis reported.

The V segment lost 5 bases and the J segment 0 bases; nucleotides outside the gene matches: 6. CDR3 length: 17 amino acids. Per germline, CDR1 LGHNA and CDR2 YNFKEQ. As for this clone: Its antigen remains unknown.

Repertoires were generated with immunoSEQ multiplex PCR, while TCRdb's copy carries only in-frame clones and drops some. This sample has fewer than 90,000 clones, with 96% found just once. The study's findings and limits: In vitro work confirmed that three CMV-associated chains recognize CMV antigens. Using the classifier, cytomegalovirus status was reportedly diagnosed with high specificity and sensitivity.

The validation cohort, a group of 100 to 150 subjects, included the donors and was separate from the approximately 660-subject first cohort. The source of this sequence is a man aged 18 to 29 in good health and CMV-seropositive. What was sequenced was PBMCs. V usage is TRBV4-2 and J usage is TRBJ1-5; TRBD1 aligns across 11 bases. The CDR3 here is CASSDRDRGFSNQPQHF. For the CDR3, the DNA is TGTGCCAGCAGCGACCGGGACAGGGGGTTTAGCAATCAGCCCCAGCATTTT.